The sequence of this T cell receptor beta chain was determined in a study of shared clonotypes between healthy human individuals (dated by TCRdb to 2018 to 2021). With regard to the full study: The cohort included three men and a couple of women between 18 and 49 years of age. Per donor, three plates each were used for CD4 naive and CD4 memory, two for CD8 naive, and one for CD8 memory. To estimate repertoire size and how much clonotype sharing occurs between individuals, the study deeply sequenced the blood TCR repertoires of about five healthy adults. To increase sequencing depth and limit assay-specific biases, TCR repertoire library preparation and sequencing were carried out by different laboratories using diverse techniques. Leukapheresis yielded between about 0.9 and 8.9 billion PBMCs per donor.

Donors were healthy HIV-negative adults with no recently reported acute infections or vaccinations. Only Caucasian adults living in Nashville, Tennessee, USA were represented among the donors. CD8 memory samples were composed of magnetically selected CD45RO+ cells combined with CCR7-negative CD45RA+ effector memory (TemRA) cells. After blood collection by leukapheresis, PBMCs were isolated using Ficoll-Histopaque density gradient centrifugation and then cryopreserved in the vapor phase of liquid nitrogen. Analytical flow cytometry was used to check the purity and quantity of every magnetically sorted T cell population. Genomic DNA was isolated from each sorted fraction and quantified by UV absorbance on a Nanodrop 2000c. CDR1 is given as SGHVS and CDR2 as FNYEAQ, both from the germline V gene. V is clipped by 11 bases and J by 3 bases, and the sequence between their germline boundaries is 13 bases long. The CDR3 numbers 13 residues from cysteine through phenylalanine. The only DNA kept is the CDR3, 39 bases in frame from the first base.

Using the deep immunoSEQ assay, multiplex PCR amplified TCR CDR3 regions from genomic DNA. Extracted genomic DNA from each cell subset was distributed evenly across all wells of several immunoSEQ 96-well plates, and each plate was treated as a replicate. Each replicate PCR for sorted subsets received about 0.2 ug genomic DNA, equal to 28,000 or so T cell genomes. Purified libraries were measured with a Qubit 3.0 fluorometer, size-checked on a Bioanalyzer 2100, and measured again with the KAPA Library Quantification kit. Every immunoSEQ 96-well plate was sequenced on a separate single-read 150-cycle Illumina NextSeq 550 flow cell. In the authors' own workflow: Because the immunoSEQ output included only junctional sequences and no quality scores, the filtering could not be the same as the filtering used for full-length reads. To assign V/J genes and CDR3, sequences were annotated using PyIR, a Python wrapper for IgBLAST v1.9, with IMGT germline references. Any read was removed if the V/J assignment was weak (E-value above 1e-6), the CDR3 was missing, or the read contained stop codons, out-of-frame junctions, or ambiguous translated residues. A V3J clonotype was defined by an identical inferred V gene, J gene, and CDR3 amino acid sequence. Percentage overlap between repertoires was calculated by dividing the number of shared unique clonotypes by the size of the smaller repertoire. RTK rarefaction, the Chao1 estimator, and Recon v2.1 estimates of unobserved clonotypes were used to assess repertoire richness. For all TCRbeta clonotypes obtained by the gDNA method from a handful of donors, generation probabilities were computed with OLGA. The table comes from immuneACCESS by way of TCRdb, which keeps in-frame sequences with V and J called. Part of the clones is missing from these tables; in studies checked, under half for an unresolved V gene and the rest for unknown reasons. V and J calls plus clone size are reproduced from that table; the DNA served to infer D and trimming. This sample holds 400,000 or so clones; 95% to 97% were observed only once. The top ten constitute approximately 0.32% of the sample.

Overall results and qualifications from the work: Approximately 5% of naive CD4, 3% to 3.5% of naive CD8, around 2.3% of memory CD4, and 0.35% to 0.5% of memory CD8 clonotypes were shared across a few donors. Naive subsets generally had larger estimated clonotype richness than memory subsets. Clonotypes shared by all four sorted-subset donors showed higher generation probabilities than non-shared clonotypes. Pairwise subsampling led to the expectation that sequencing depth would affect the degree of clonotype sharing among donors. Even with the large sequencing depth, rarefaction of the sorted-subset datasets indicated that sequencing was incomplete. The small number of donors limited the genetic and exposure-history diversity represented. Sampling was restricted to blood, and TCR repertoires in tissue are likely to differ from TCR repertoires in blood.

Details on this clone: It lacks a known antigen. Base qualities are not at hand, and no much larger clone is one base apart.

Recombination connected TRBV7-6 to TRBJ2-2; possibly the D gene is TRBD1, per 6 matching bases. The sequencing input was memory CD8+ T cells sorted from blood. This sample's cell subset or site label indicates: CD45RO+ cells pooled with CCR7-negative TemRA cells. The TCR originated in a man aged 25 to 40 in good health. The bases read TGTGCCTGTGGGGGCCGATACACCGGGGAGCTGTTTTTT. Its protein is CACGGRYTGELFF.